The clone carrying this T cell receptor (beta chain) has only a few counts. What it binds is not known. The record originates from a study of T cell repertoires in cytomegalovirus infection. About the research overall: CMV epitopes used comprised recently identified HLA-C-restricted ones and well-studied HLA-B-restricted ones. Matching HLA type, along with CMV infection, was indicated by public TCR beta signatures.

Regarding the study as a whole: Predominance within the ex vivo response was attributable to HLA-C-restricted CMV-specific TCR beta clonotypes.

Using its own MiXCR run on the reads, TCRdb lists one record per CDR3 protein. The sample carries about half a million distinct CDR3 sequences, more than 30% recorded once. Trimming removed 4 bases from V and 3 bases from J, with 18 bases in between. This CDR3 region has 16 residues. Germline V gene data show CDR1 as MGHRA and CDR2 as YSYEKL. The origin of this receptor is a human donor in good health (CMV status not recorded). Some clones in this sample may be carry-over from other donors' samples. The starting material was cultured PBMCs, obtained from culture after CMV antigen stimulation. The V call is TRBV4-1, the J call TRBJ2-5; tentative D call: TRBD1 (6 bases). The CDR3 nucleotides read TGCGCCAGCAGCCTGGAGGACAGACGGCGAGAAGAGACCCAGTACTTC. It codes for CASSLEDRRREETQYF.